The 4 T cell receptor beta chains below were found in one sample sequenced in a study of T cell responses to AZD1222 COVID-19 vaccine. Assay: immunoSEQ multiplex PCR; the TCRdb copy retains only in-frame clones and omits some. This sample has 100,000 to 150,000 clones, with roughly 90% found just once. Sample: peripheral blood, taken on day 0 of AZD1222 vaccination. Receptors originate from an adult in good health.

The CDR3 DNA is TGCGCCAGCAGTCTAATACCCTCGGGACGGGAGGAGCGAAAACTGTTTTTT. Encoded protein: CASSLIPSGREERKLFF. The chain links TRBV5-1 to TRBJ1-4; a possible D gene is TRBD1 (5 bases). The V gene's germline CDR1 is SGHRS and CDR2 YFSETQ. The V gene lost 5 bases and the J gene lost 10 bases, with 27 bases spanning the gap. The CDR3 covers 17 residues.

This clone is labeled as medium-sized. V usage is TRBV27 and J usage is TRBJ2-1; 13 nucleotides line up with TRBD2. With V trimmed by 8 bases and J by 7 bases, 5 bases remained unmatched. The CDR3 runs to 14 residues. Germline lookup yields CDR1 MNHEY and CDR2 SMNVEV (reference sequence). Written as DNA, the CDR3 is TGTGCCAGCGGACTAGCGGGAGTCGGTAATGAGCAGTTCTTC. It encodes CASGLAGVGNEQFF.

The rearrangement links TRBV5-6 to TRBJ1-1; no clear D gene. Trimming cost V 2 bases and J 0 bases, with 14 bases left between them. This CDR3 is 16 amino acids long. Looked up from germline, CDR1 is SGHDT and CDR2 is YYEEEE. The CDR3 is CASSFSATALNTEAFF. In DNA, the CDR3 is TGTGCCAGCAGCTTCTCTGCGACGGCTCTGAACACTGAAGCTTTCTTT.

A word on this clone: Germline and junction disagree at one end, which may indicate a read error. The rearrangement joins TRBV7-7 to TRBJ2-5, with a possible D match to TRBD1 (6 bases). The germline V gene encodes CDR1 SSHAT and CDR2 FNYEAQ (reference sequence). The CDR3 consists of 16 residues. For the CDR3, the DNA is TGTGCTAGCAGCCCTGCTCAGTGGCAGGGGATAGAGACCCAGTACTTC. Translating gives CASSPAQWQGIETQYF.